This is a list of T cell receptor beta chains from one sample in a study of human T cells and chemical hapten exposure. Using its own MiXCR run on the RACE reads, TCRdb lists one record per CDR3 protein. The sample has over 150,000 distinct CDR3 sequences, roughly a quarter seen once. The sample here was whole blood, taken in connection with sensitization to the hapten diphenylcyclopropenone (DPC). The receptors shown here come from a young woman with alopecia areata. Some clones in this sample may be carry-over from other donors' samples. Each CDR3 is given with its conserved first and last residue. Fields, in order: clone size, V gene, J gene, D gene, CDR3 DNA, CDR3 protein. A D gene is named only where the DNA matches it firmly. Clone size appears in some rows only: once, few, many, or a class for an expanded clone.

size: NA
V: TRBV10-3
J: TRBJ2-7
D: NA
DNA: TGTGCCATCAGTGAGGCGACAGGTCGCCGCTCCTACGAGCAGTACTTC
CDR3: CAISEATGRRSYEQYF

size: NA
V: TRBV6-6
J: TRBJ2-7
D: NA
DNA: TGTGCCAGCGGCAGGGTGGTCTACGAGCAGTACTTC
CDR3: CASGRVVYEQYF

size: NA
V: TRBV5-1
J: TRBJ2-5
D: TRBD1
DNA: TGCGCCAGCAGCTTCCAGGGGGACCAAGAGACCCAGTACTTC
CDR3: CASSFQGDQETQYF

size: NA
V: TRBV24-1
J: TRBJ2-1
D: TRBD1
DNA: TGTGCCACCAGTGGCCGGGACAGGGGCTCCCCCGAGCAGTTCTTC
CDR3: CATSGRDRGSPEQFF

size: NA
V: TRBV12-3/TRBV12-4
J: TRBJ2-7
D: NA
DNA: TGTGCCTGTCGGAGCGGCCCCTACGAGCAGTACTTC
CDR3: CACRSGPYEQYF

size: few
V: TRBV29-1
J: TRBJ2-1
D: NA
DNA: TGCAGCGTTGAAATGGGGCTCTTGGAGTTCTTC
CDR3: CSVEMGLLEFF

size: NA
V: TRBV5-1
J: TRBJ1-1
D: NA
DNA: TGCGCCAGCAGCCTCCAGGCGGCGGGGTACACTGAAGCTTTCTTT
CDR3: CASSLQAAGYTEAFF

size: NA
V: TRBV25-1
J: TRBJ2-1
D: NA
DNA: TGTGCCAGCACTCGCCCCGGTTCTTACAATGAGCAGTTCTTC
CDR3: CASTRPGSYNEQFF

size: NA
V: TRBV5-1
J: TRBJ2-1
D: NA
DNA: TGCGCCAGCAGCTTGCGAACCAGTTCAAGCTCCTACAATGAGCAGTTCTTC
CDR3: CASSLRTSSSSYNEQFF

size: few
V: TRBV29-1
J: TRBJ2-7
D: TRBD1
DNA: TGCAGCGTTAAGAGGATATCGGGACAGGGGTCCTACGAGCAGTACTTC
CDR3: CSVKRISGQGSYEQYF

size: many
V: TRBV6-2/TRBV6-3
J: TRBJ2-1
D: NA
DNA: TGTGCCAGCAGTTATCCGGGATCAAGGGAGCAGTTCTTC
CDR3: CASSYPGSREQFF

size: NA
V: TRBV6-1
J: TRBJ1-6
D: NA
DNA: TGTGCCAGCAGTGAACGGGGGGAGAGAACCTATAATTCACCCCTCCACTTT
CDR3: CASSERGERTYNSPLHF

size: few
V: TRBV9
J: TRBJ2-5
D: NA
DNA: TGTGCCAGCAGCAAACAGGGACGGATGGAGACCCAGTACTTC
CDR3: CASSKQGRMETQYF

size: NA
V: TRBV6-5
J: TRBJ1-2
D: TRBD1
DNA: TGTGCCAGCACCCGTACAGTAGGGGGCGAAAAAGGCGGCTACACCTTC
CDR3: CASTRTVGGEKGGYTF

size: NA
V: TRBV4-1
J: TRBJ2-6
D: NA
DNA: TGCGCCAGCAGCCAACGCGAGTTTGGGGCCAACGTCCTGACTTTC
CDR3: CASSQREFGANVLTF

size: NA
V: TRBV7-2
J: TRBJ1-1
D: NA
DNA: TGTGCCAGCAGCACGGGACGGTGGAGGCCCGAAGCTTTCTTT
CDR3: CASSTGRWRPEAFF

size: NA
V: TRBV6-2/TRBV6-3
J: TRBJ1-5
D: NA
DNA: TGTGCCAGCAGTTATTCGACAGTGAATCAGCCCCAGCATTTT
CDR3: CASSYSTVNQPQHF

size: NA
V: TRBV25-1
J: TRBJ1-1
D: NA
DNA: TGTGCCAGCGGTGGTCCAGAAGCTTTCTTT
CDR3: CASGGPEAFF

size: few
V: TRBV29-1
J: TRBJ1-2
D: NA
DNA: TGCAGCGTGAAGACCCGGGACTTAGACTATGGCTACACCTTC
CDR3: CSVKTRDLDYGYTF

size: NA
V: TRBV10-3
J: TRBJ2-7
D: NA
DNA: TGTGCCACCCAGGGAGACTACGAGCAGTACTTC
CDR3: CATQGDYEQYF

size: NA
V: TRBV28
J: TRBJ2-3
D: NA
DNA: TGTGCCAGCACCGCCCTGCACCAGACAGGCACAGATACGCAGTATTTT
CDR3: CASTALHQTGTDTQYF

size: NA
V: TRBV5-1
J: TRBJ2-6
D: NA
DNA: TGCGCCAGCAGCTTGGTTACCACAGGGTCTGGGGCCAACGTCCTGACTTTC
CDR3: CASSLVTTGSGANVLTF

size: NA
V: TRBV20-1
J: TRBJ1-2
D: TRBD1
DNA: TGCAGTGCCCCGGACAGGGCAAGCTATGGCTACACCTTC
CDR3: CSAPDRASYGYTF

size: NA
V: TRBV11-1
J: TRBJ2-1
D: NA
DNA: TGTGCCAGCAGCTCCCGATACCTTTACCAGAGCGGCAATGAGCAGTTCTTC
CDR3: CASSSRYLYQSGNEQFF

size: NA
V: TRBV7-6
J: TRBJ1-1
D: NA
DNA: TGTGCCAGCAGCCGAACAGGGTTGACTGAAGCTTTCTTT
CDR3: CASSRTGLTEAFF

size: NA
V: TRBV9
J: TRBJ2-1
D: TRBD1
DNA: TGTGCCAGCGGTGGGGGACAGGGGGTTAATGAGCAGTTCTTC
CDR3: CASGGGQGVNEQFF

size: NA
V: TRBV7-2
J: TRBJ2-5
D: TRBD2
DNA: TGTGCCAGCAGCTTAGGGTCCGGGAGGGGGGGGACCCAGTACTTC
CDR3: CASSLGSGRGGTQYF

size: NA
V: TRBV12-5
J: TRBJ2-1
D: NA
DNA: TGTGCTAGTGGTTTGGGGGGCTTGGAGCAGTTCTTC
CDR3: CASGLGGLEQFF

size: NA
V: TRBV4-1
J: TRBJ2-2
D: NA
DNA: TGCGCCAGCAGCCAAGATAGTGGGGGGGCGATCGGGGAGCTGTTTTTT
CDR3: CASSQDSGGAIGELFF

size: few
V: TRBV2
J: TRBJ2-2
D: NA
DNA: TGTGCCAGCTTAGACACTAAGATGAACACCGGGGAGCTGTTTTTT
CDR3: CASLDTKMNTGELFF

size: NA
V: TRBV29-1
J: TRBJ1-2
D: NA
DNA: TGCAGCGTTGGAGGCGTTTACTATGGCTACACCTTC
CDR3: CSVGGVYYGYTF

size: few
V: TRBV29-1
J: TRBJ1-4
D: NA
DNA: TGCAGCGTGGTCCTAACTAATGAAAAACTGTTTTTT
CDR3: CSVVLTNEKLFF

size: many
V: TRBV7-2
J: TRBJ1-5
D: NA
DNA: TGTGCCAGCAGCTTCCAAAATCAGCCCCAGCATTTT
CDR3: CASSFQNQPQHF

size: NA
V: TRBV10-3
J: TRBJ1-5
D: TRBD1
DNA: TGTGCCACGGGACAGAGAACTGACAATCAGCCCCAGCATTTT
CDR3: CATGQRTDNQPQHF

size: NA
V: TRBV27
J: TRBJ1-4
D: NA
DNA: TGTGCCAGCAGTTTTGGGGGGGGGAAACTGTTTTTT
CDR3: CASSFGGGKLFF

size: few
V: TRBV6-2/TRBV6-3
J: TRBJ2-1
D: NA
DNA: TGTGCCAGCAGTTACCGGACAAGGGGCAATGAGCAGTTCTTC
CDR3: CASSYRTRGNEQFF